The sequence of this TCR beta chain was determined in a study of CD8 T cells in Susac syndrome. Germline assignment: CDR1 DFQATT and CDR2 SNEGSKA (reference sequence). This CDR3 is 14 amino acids long. Trimming stripped 6 bases from V and 5 bases from J, with 16 bases between. RNA, at about 0.45 to 1 ug, was reverse transcribed with random hexamers. TCRdb itself ran the immunoSEQ multiplex PCR reads through MiXCR, one entry per CDR3 protein. The sample holds 65,000 to 90,000 distinct CDR3 sequences; about 95% are singletons and the top ten take about 0.4%. This clonotype was counted once. TEMRA cells were FACS-enriched, with CD8+ and CD4+ T cells isolated negatively.

V and J are TRBV20-1 and TRBJ2-2; D gene unclear. The receptor was isolated from a human donor with multiple sclerosis. The specimen sequenced was CD8+ T cells from PBMCs. Here the CDR3 DNA reads TGCAGTGCGAGCCTCGGGTGGGGAACCGGGGAGCTGTTTTTT. It yields the protein CSASLGWGTGELFF.